This T cell receptor (beta chain) was observed in a study of cytomegalovirus exposure and HLA in healthy donors. V was clipped by 4 bases and J by 6 bases, with 13 bases between them. The CDR3 is 13 residues long. Germline V gives CDR1 MNHEY, CDR2 SVGAGI. Sequencing was performed with immunoSEQ multiplex PCR; in TCRdb, only in-frame clones are kept and a portion is missing. This sample has approximately 160,000 clones, with roughly nine tenths found just once. The chain links TRBV6-5 to TRBJ2-7; D is perhaps TRBD1 (5 bases). Input material: PBMCs. This receptor was identified in a woman under 40 in good health and CMV-seronegative. The CDR3 loop reads CASSLGAPSEQYF. CDR3 DNA sequence: TGTGCCAGCAGTTTAGGGGCGCCTTCCGAGCAGTACTTC.